This note documents a single TCR beta chain sequence. The antigen is not known. There are 18 residues in the CDR3. CDR1 and CDR2 from the germline V gene are MGHRA and YSYEKL. Unmatched junction bases numbered 10, after V lost 0 bases and J lost 4 bases. Measured with immunoSEQ multiplex PCR; TCRdb has only the in-frame clones, and not every one. The sample holds more than 200,000 clones; roughly 74% are singletons and the top ten take over 15%. The data derive from a study of cytotoxic CD8 clonotypes in ibrutinib-treated CLL. Looking at the study overall: The cohort had about 10 relapsed/refractory and 15 treatment-naive patients, 17 to 18 IGHV unmutated. Response specimens were obtained following a median treatment duration of approximately 12 months, with a range of 6 to 36.

Findings and limits, study-wide: Public clonotypes proved infrequent, and on treatment they shrank or remained steady. Clonality went higher at ibrutinib response and then dropped back toward baseline at progression.

The receptor was derived from a human donor with chronic lymphocytic leukemia. This chain links TRBV4-1 with TRBJ2-2; 8 bases agree with TRBD1. Sequences were derived from PBMCs, sampled after 24 months of ibrutinib treatment. CDR3 in amino acids: CASSQDPIDRGTTGELFF. DNA for the CDR3: TGCGCCAGCAGCCAAGACCCGATCGACAGGGGTACCACCGGGGAGCTGTTTTTT.